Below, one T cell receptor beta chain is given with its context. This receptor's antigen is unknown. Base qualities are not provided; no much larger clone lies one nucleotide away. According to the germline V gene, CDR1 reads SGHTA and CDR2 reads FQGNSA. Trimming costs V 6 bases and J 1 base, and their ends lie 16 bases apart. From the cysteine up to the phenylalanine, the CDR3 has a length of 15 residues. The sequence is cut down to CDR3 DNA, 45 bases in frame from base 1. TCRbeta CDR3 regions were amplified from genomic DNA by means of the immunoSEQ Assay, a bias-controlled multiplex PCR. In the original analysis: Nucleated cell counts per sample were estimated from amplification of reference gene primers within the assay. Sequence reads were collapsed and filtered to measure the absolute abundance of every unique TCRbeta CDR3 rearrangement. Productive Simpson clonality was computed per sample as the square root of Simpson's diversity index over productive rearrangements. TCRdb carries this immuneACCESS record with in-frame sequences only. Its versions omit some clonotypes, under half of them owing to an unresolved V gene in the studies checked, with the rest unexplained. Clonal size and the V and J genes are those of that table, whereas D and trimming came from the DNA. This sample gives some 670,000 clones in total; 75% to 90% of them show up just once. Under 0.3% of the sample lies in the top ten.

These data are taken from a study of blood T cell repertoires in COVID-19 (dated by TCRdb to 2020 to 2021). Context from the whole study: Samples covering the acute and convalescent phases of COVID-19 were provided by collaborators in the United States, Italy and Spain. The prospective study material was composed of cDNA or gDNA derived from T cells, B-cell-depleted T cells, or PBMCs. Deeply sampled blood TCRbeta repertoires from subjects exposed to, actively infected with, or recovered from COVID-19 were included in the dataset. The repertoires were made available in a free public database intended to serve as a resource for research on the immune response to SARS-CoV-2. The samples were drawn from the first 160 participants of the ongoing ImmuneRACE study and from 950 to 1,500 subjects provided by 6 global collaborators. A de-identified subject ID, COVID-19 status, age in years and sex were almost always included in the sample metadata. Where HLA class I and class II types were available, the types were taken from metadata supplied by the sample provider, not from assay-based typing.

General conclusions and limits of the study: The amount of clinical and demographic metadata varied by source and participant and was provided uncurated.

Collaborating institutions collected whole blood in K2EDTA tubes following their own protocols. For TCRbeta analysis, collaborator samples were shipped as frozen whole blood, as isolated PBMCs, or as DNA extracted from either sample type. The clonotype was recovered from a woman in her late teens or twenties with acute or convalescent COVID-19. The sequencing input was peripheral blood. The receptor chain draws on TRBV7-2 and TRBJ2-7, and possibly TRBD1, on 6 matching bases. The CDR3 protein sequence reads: CASRGAGTTSYEQYF. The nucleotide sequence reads TGTGCCAGCAGAGGGGCCGGGACAACATCCTACGAGCAGTACTTC.